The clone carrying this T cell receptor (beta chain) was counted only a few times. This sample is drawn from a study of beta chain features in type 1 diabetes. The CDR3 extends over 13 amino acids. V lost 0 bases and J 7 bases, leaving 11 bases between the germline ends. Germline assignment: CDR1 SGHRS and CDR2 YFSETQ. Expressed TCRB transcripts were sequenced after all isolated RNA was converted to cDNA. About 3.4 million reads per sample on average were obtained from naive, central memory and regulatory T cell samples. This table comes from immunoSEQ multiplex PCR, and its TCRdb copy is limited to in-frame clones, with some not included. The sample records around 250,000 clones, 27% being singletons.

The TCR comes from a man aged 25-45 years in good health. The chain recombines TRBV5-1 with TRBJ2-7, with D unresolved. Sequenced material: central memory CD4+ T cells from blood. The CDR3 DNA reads TGCGCCAGCAGCTTGGCCGATGGAAGGGAGCAGTACTTC. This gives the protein CASSLADGREQYF. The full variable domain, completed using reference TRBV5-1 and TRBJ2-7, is KAGVTQTPRYLIKTRGQQVTLSCSPISGHRSVSWYQQTPGQGLQFLFEYFSETQRNKGNFPGRFSGRQFSNSRSEMNVSTLELGDSALYLCASSLADGREQYFGPGTRLTVT.